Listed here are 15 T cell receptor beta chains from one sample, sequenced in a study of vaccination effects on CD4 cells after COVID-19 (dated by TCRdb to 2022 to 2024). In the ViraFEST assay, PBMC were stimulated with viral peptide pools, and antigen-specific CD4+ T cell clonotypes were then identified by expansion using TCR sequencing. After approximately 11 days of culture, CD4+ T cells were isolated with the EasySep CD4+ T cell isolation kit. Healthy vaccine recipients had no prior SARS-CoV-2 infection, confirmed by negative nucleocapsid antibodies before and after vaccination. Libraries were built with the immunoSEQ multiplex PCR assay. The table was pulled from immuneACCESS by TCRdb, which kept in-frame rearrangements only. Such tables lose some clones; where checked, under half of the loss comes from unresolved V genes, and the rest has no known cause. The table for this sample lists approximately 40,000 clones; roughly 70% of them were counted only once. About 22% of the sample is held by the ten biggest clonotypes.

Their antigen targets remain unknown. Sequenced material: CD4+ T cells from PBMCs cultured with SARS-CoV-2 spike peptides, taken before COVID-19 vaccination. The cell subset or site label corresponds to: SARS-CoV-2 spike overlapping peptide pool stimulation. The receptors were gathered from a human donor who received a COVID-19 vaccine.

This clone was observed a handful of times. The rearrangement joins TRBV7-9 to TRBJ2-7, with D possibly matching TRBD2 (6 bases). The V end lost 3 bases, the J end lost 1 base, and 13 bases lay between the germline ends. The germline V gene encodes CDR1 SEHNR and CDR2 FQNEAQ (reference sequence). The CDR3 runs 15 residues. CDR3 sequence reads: CASSFVLGTSYEQYF. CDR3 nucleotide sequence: TGTGCCAGCAGCTTCGTCCTCGGGACTTCCTACGAGCAGTACTTC.

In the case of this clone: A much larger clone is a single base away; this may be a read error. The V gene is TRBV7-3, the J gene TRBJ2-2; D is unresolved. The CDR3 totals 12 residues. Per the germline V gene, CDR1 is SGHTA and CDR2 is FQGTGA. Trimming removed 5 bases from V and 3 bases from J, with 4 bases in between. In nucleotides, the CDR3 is TGTGCCAGCAGCCCAGACACCGGGGAGCTGTTTTTT. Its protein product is CASSPDTGELFF. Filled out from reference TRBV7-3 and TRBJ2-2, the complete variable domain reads GAGVSQTPSNKVTEKGKYVELRCDPISGHTALYWYRQSLGQGPEFLIYFQGTGAADDSGLPNDRFFAVRPEGSVSTLKIQRTERGDSAVYLCASSPDTGELFFGEGSRLTVL.

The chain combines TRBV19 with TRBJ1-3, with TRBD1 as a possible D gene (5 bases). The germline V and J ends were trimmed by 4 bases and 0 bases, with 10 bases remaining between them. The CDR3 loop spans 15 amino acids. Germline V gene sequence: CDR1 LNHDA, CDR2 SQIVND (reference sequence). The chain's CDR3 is CASSKTARSGNTIYF. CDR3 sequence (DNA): TGTGCCAGTAGTAAGACAGCACGCTCTGGAAACACCATATATTTT.

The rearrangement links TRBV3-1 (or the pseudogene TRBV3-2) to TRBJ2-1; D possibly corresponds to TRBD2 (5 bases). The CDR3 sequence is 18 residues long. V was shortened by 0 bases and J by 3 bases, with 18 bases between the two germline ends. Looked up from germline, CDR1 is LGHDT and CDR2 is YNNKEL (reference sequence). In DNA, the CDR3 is TGTGCCAGCAGCCAAGATCGGGGTGGGTTAGGTGGCTACAATGAGCAGTTCTTC. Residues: CASSQDRGGLGGYNEQFF.

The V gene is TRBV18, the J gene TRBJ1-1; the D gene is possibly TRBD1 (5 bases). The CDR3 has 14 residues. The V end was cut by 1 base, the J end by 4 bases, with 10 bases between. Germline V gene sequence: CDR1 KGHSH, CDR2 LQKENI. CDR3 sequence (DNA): TGTGCCAGCTCACCACGCGAGGGGAGCACTGAAGCTTTCTTT. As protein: CASSPREGSTEAFF.

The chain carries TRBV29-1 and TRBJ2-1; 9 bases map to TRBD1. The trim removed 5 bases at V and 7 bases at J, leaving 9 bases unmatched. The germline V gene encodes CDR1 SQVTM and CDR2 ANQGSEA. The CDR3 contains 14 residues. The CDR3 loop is CSVRKTGGRNEQFF. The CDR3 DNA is TGCAGCGTTAGAAAGACAGGGGGTAGGAATGAGCAGTTCTTC.

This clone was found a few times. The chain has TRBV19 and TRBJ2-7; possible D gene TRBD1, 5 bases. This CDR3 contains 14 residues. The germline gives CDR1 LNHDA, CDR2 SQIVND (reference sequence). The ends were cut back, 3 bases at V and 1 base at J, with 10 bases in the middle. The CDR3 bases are TGTGCCAGTAGTATGGGGCCGGCGTCCTACGAGCAGTACTTC. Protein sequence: CASSMGPASYEQYF. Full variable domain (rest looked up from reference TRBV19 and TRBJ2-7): DGGITQSPKYLFRKEGQNVTLSCEQNLNHDAMYWYRQDPGQGLRLIYYSQIVNDFQKGDIAEGYSVSREKKESFPLTVTSAQKNPTAFYLCASSMGPASYEQYFGPGTRLTVT.

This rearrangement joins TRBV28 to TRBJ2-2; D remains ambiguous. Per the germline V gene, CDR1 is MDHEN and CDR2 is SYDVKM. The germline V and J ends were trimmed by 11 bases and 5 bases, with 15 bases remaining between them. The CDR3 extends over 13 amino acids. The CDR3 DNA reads TGTGCCGGGTTTACACGGGTTACCGGGGAGCTGTTTTTT. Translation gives CAGFTRVTGELFF.

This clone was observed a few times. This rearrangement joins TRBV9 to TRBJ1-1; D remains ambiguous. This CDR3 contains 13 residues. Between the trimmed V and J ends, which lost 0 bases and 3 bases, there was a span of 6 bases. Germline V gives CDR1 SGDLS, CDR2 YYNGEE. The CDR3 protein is CASSVDSHTEAFF. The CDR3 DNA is TGTGCCAGCAGCGTAGACAGTCACACTGAAGCTTTCTTT.

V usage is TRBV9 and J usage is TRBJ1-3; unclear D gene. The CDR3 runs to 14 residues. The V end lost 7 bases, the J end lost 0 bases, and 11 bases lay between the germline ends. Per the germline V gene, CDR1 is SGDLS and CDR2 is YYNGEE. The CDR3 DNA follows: TGTGCCAGCTCTCGCCCCGACTCTGGAAACACCATATATTTT. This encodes CASSRPDSGNTIYF.

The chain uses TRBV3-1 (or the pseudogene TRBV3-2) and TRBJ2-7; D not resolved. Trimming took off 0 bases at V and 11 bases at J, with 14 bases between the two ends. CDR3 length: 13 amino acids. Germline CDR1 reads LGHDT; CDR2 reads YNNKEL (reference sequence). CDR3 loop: CASSQDGYGVEYF. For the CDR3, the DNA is TGTGCCAGCAGCCAAGATGGGTACGGAGTTGAGTACTTC.

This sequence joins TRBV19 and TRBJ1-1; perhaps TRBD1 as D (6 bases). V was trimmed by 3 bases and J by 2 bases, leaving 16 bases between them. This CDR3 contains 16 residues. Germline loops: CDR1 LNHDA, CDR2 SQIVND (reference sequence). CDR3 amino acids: CASSITGTLTNTEAFF. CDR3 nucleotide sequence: TGTGCCAGTAGTATTACGGGGACACTCACCAACACTGAAGCTTTCTTT.

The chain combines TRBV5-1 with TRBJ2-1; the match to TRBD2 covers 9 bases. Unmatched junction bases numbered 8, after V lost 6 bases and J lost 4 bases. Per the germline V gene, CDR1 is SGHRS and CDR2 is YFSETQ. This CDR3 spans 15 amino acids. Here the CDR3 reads CASTLSGGSYNEQFF. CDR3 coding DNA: TGCGCCAGCACCCTTAGCGGGGGCTCATACAATGAGCAGTTCTTC.

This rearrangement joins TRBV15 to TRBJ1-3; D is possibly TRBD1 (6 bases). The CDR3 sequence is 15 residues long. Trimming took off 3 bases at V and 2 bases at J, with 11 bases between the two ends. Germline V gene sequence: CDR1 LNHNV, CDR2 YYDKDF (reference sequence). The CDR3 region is CATSSMGHTGNTIYF. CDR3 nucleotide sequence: TGTGCCACCAGCAGTATGGGACATACTGGAAACACCATATATTTT.

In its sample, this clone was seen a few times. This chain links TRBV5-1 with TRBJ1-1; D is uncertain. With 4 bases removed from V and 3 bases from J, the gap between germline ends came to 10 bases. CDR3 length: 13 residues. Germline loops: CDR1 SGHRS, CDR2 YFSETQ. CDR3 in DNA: TGCGCCAGCAGCGCCCGGAGGGACACTGAAGCTTTCTTT. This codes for CASSARRDTEAFF.